The next 29 T cell receptor beta chains were all read from a single sample in a study of cytomegalovirus exposure and HLA in healthy donors. Primers: 60 Vbeta forward and 13 Jbeta reverse. TCRdb's copy holds only in-frame clones and misses some; the assay was immunoSEQ multiplex PCR. Its clone listing holds some 75,000 clones. The specimen was PBMCs. Receptor source: a middle-aged man in good health and CMV-seronegative.

The chain employs TRBV5-4 and TRBJ2-1; TRBD2 agrees at 13 bases. V was clipped by 5 bases and J by 6 bases; unmatched bases: 5. The CDR3 has 15 residues. Germline-derived CDR1 and CDR2 are SGHNT and YYREEE (reference sequence). This CDR3 reads CASRLGTSGANEQFF. The CDR3 DNA follows: TGTGCCAGCAGACTCGGGACTAGCGGGGCCAATGAGCAGTTCTTC.

V usage is TRBV5-4 and J usage is TRBJ1-6, with TRBD1 matching over 7 bases. The junction had 8 bases not matched to a gene; V was cut back by 4 bases and J by 10 bases. The germline gives CDR1 SGHNT, CDR2 YYREEE (reference sequence). The CDR3 spans 14 residues. CDR3 amino acids: CASSNTDRESPLHF. DNA for the CDR3: TGTGCCAGCAGCAATACCGACAGGGAATCACCCCTCCACTTT.

This sequence joins TRBV28 and TRBJ1-3; maybe TRBD1 (6 bases). The CDR3 contains 14 residues. Germline V gene lookup returns CDR1 MDHEN and CDR2 SYDVKM. The germline V and J ends were trimmed by 6 bases and 2 bases, with 11 bases remaining between them. This CDR3 reads CASRTTGTGNTIYF. CDR3 bases: TGTGCCAGCAGGACCACAGGGACTGGAAACACCATATATTTT.

The genes are TRBV5-1 and TRBJ2-5, with 9 positions matching TRBD2. Trimming cost V 0 bases and J 4 bases; bases outside gene matches: 7. There are 16 residues in the CDR3. Per germline, CDR1 SGHRS and CDR2 YFSETQ. The CDR3 nucleotides read TGCGCCAGCAGCTTGGAAGGGCGGGGGGGCCGAGAGACCCAGTACTTC. Its translation is CASSLEGRGGRETQYF.

This chain joins TRBV5-5 and TRBJ2-5, with D perhaps TRBD2 (7 bases). CDR1 is SGHKS, CDR2 YYEKEE, per germline (reference sequence). V lost 3 bases and J lost 4, with 13 bases in between. The CDR3 covers 14 residues. In DNA form, the CDR3 reads TGTGCCAGCAGCTCACAGGGAGGGCGAGAGACCCAGTACTTC. It is translated as CASSSQGGRETQYF.

V gene TRBV14 combines with J gene TRBJ2-2, with 10 bases lining up with TRBD2. There are 15 residues in the CDR3. Germline V gene data show CDR1 as SGHDN and CDR2 as FVKESK. Trimming removed 3 bases from V and 6 bases from J; junction bases left unmatched: 4. CDR3 amino acids: CASSHHLAGAGELFF. In DNA form, the CDR3 reads TGTGCCAGCAGCCATCATCTAGCGGGGGCCGGGGAGCTGTTTTTT.

The chain uses TRBV21-1 and TRBJ1-2; TRBD1 was called by the table and not checked on the DNA. TRBV21-1 is described as a pseudogene. The CDR3 consists of 13 residues. The CDR3 loop reads CASNRPGNYGYTF. The CDR3 nucleotides read TGTGCCAGCAACAGACCAGGAAACTATGGCTACACCTTC.

This chain links TRBV11-2 with TRBJ2-3, with 8 bases that match TRBD2. The V segment lost 0 bases and the J segment 4 bases; nucleotides outside the gene matches: 6. This CDR3 spans 16 amino acids. Per germline, CDR1 SGHAT and CDR2 FQNNGV. CDR3 loop: CASSLERGGASDTQYF. The CDR3 region has the DNA TGTGCCAGCAGCTTAGAACGGGGGGGTGCCTCAGATACGCAGTATTTT.

V and J are TRBV7-9 and TRBJ2-3, with D uncertain. The germline V gene has CDR1 SEHNR and CDR2 FQNEAQ (reference sequence). The CDR3 contains 14 residues. The V gene lost 3 bases and the J gene lost 4 bases, with 11 bases spanning the gap. The CDR3 bases are TGTGCCAGCAGCTTTTCTAGAGTGGCAGATACGCAGTATTTT. Its translation is CASSFSRVADTQYF.

DNA of the CDR3: TGTGCCAGCAGCCCCCCTAGCGGGAGTAGAGAGACCCAGTACTTC. It yields the protein CASSPPSGSRETQYF. This chain connects TRBV11-2 to TRBJ2-5; TRBD2 matches at 10 bases. CDR1 SGHAT and CDR2 FQNNGV come from the germline V gene. This CDR3 has 15 residues. V shed 5 bases and J 4 bases; nucleotides not matched to a gene: 7. Using reference TRBV11-2 and TRBJ2-5 for the parts outside the CDR3, the full variable domain is EAGVAQSPRYKIIEKRQSVAFWCNPISGHATLYWYQQILGQGPKLLIQFQNNGVVDDSQLPKDRFSAERLKGVDSTLKIQPAKLEDSAVYLCASSPPSGSRETQYFGPGTRLLVL.

As to this clone: In the same sample, other DNA sequences code for this CDR3. The chain recombines TRBV19 with TRBJ1-2, with no clear D. CDR3 length: 16 residues. Looked up from germline, CDR1 is LNHDA and CDR2 is SQIVND (reference sequence). Trimming shortened V by 5 bases and J by 5 bases, and 21 bases separated the two germline ends. The CDR3 DNA is TGTGCCAGTAGTGGTCGGGGTGCCGCGCTTTGGTATGGCTACACCTTC. It yields the protein CASSGRGAALWYGYTF.

The J gene is TRBJ1-5, the V gene TRBV6-5; D gene ambiguous. CDR1 is MNHEY and CDR2 is SVGAGI in the germline V gene. This CDR3 is 13 amino acids long. The V gene lost 5 bases and the J gene lost 4 bases, with 9 bases spanning the gap. The CDR3 sequence is CASSRHINQPQHF. CDR3 DNA sequence: TGTGCCAGCAGTCGACACATTAATCAGCCCCAGCATTTT.

This chain uses TRBV2 with TRBJ1-1, with TRBD1 as a possible D gene (5 bases). Germline V gene data show CDR1 as SNHLY and CDR2 as FYNNEI. V dropped 7 bases and J dropped 5 bases, with 11 bases sitting between them. The CDR3 loop spans 12 amino acids. The CDR3 region is CASTLGQTEAFF. The CDR3 bases are TGTGCCAGCACCCTAGGACAAACTGAAGCTTTCTTT.

This chain links TRBV15 with TRBJ1-6, with 7 nucleotides matching TRBD1. The CDR3 runs 14 residues. In germline, CDR1 is LNHNV, CDR2 YYDKDF (reference sequence). With 5 bases clipped from V and 7 bases from J, the junction kept 5 bases outside the gene matches. This chain's CDR3 is CATSVRQGNSPLHF. The CDR3 DNA is TGTGCCACCAGCGTCCGACAGGGCAATTCACCCCTCCACTTT. The full variable domain, its missing parts supplied by reference TRBV15 and TRBJ1-6, is DAMVIQNPRYQVTQFGKPVTLSCSQTLNHNVMYWYQQKSSQAPKLLFHYYDKDFNNEADTPDNFQSRRPNTSFCFLDIRSPGLGDTAMYLCATSVRQGNSPLHFGNGTRLTVT.

Notes on this clone: A junction boundary mismatches the germline segment, possibly from a read error. The chain employs TRBV4-3 and TRBJ2-7; possibly TRBD1 for D (5 bases). This CDR3 is 13 amino acids long. CDR1 and CDR2 from the germline V gene are LGHNA and YSLEER. The chain's CDR3 is CASSQDRGYGQYF. The CDR3 DNA reads TGCGCCAGCAGCCAAGATAGGGGCTACGGGCAGTACTTC.

The chain carries TRBV7-2 and TRBJ2-5; 7 bases fit TRBD2. Germline loops: CDR1 SGHTA, CDR2 FQGNSA. This CDR3 has 15 residues. V lost 3 bases, J lost 6 bases, and 10 bases stayed unmatched. As DNA, the CDR3 is TGTGCCAGCAGCTTGGGACTAAACCCGAGAAAGACCCAGTACTTC. It translates to CASSLGLNPRKTQYF.

As DNA, the CDR3 is TGTGCCAGCAGTTACCAACCAGGAAACTATGGCTACACCTTC. Translation gives CASSYQPGNYGYTF. The chain has TRBV6-6 and TRBJ1-2; D is uncertain. V shed 2 bases and J shed 2 bases, with 9 bases lying between them. The germline CDR1 and CDR2 sequences are MNHNY and SVGAGI (reference sequence). This CDR3 has 14 residues.

The CDR3 loop reads CASSLKSPLSSYEQYF. The CDR3 coding sequence is TGTGCCAGCAGCTTAAAGAGTCCGTTAAGCTCCTACGAGCAGTACTTC. The chain combines TRBV7-8 with TRBJ2-7; D not certain. The V gene's germline CDR1 is SGHVS and CDR2 FQNEAQ. V was clipped by 2 bases and J by 0 bases, with 14 bases between them. This CDR3 has 16 amino acids.

The chain links TRBV19 to TRBJ2-7, with 7 bases identical to TRBD1. Germline V gene sequence: CDR1 LNHDA, CDR2 SQIVND (reference sequence). The CDR3 extends over 13 amino acids. V gave up 11 bases and J gave up 0 bases; unmatched junction bases: 7. The CDR3 coding sequence is TGTGCCTCTGCCAGGGGGTCCTCCTACGAGCAGTACTTC. Protein: CASARGSSYEQYF. Variable domain in full (rest from reference TRBV19 and TRBJ2-7): DGGITQSPKYLFRKEGQNVTLSCEQNLNHDAMYWYRQDPGQGLRLIYYSQIVNDFQKGDIAEGYSVSREKKESFPLTVTSAQKNPTAFYLCASARGSSYEQYFGPGTRLTVT.

The chain has TRBV28 and TRBJ1-5; the D is unclear. Deletions cut 5 bases from V and 0 bases from J, with 20 bases between. The CDR3 runs 18 residues. In germline, CDR1 is MDHEN, CDR2 SYDVKM. As DNA, the CDR3 is TGTGCCAGCAGTCCCCCCTGGCAGTCTTTTGATAGCAATCAGCCCCAGCATTTT. Protein sequence: CASSPPWQSFDSNQPQHF. Based on the CDR3 plus reference TRBV28 and TRBJ1-5, the full variable domain is DVKVTQSSRYLVKRTGEKVFLECVQDMDHENMFWYRQDPGLGLRLIYFSYDVKMKEKGDIPEGYSVSREKKERFSLILESASTNQTSMYLCASSPPWQSFDSNQPQHFGDGTRLSIL.

This sequence joins TRBV25-1 and TRBJ1-5; D is ambiguous. CDR1 and CDR2 (germline): MGHDK, SYGVNS. The CDR3 is made up of 14 amino acids. V lost 1 base and J 4 bases, leaving 8 bases between the germline ends. In DNA form, the CDR3 reads TGTGCCAGCAGTGAATTCCGAGGAAATCAGCCCCAGCATTTT. Translated, it gives CASSEFRGNQPQHF.

The chain couples TRBV20-1 to TRBJ2-7; a weak D match, TRBD2 (5 bases). Deletions cut 1 base from V and 7 bases from J, with 8 bases between. The CDR3 consists of 11 residues. Germline V gene lookup returns CDR1 DFQATT and CDR2 SNEGSKA (reference sequence). The CDR3 DNA reads TGCAGTGCTAGAGTTACGGGGGAGCAGTACTTC. Residues: CSARVTGEQYF.

The genes are TRBV4-1 and TRBJ2-3; D is uncertain. The CDR3 consists of 14 residues. The V end was cut by 6 bases, the J end by 0 bases, with 10 bases between. The germline V gene encodes CDR1 MGHRA and CDR2 YSYEKL. Here the CDR3 reads CASSLAESTDTQYF. CDR3 nucleotides: TGCGCCAGCAGTTTAGCCGAGAGCACAGATACGCAGTATTTT.

The V call is TRBV25-1, the J call TRBJ1-2; 8 bases fit TRBD1. The germline gives CDR1 MGHDK, CDR2 SYGVNS. Trimming took 5 bases from V and 6 from J; bases not matched to a gene: 2. This CDR3 is built from 12 residues. In DNA, the CDR3 is TGTGCCAGCAGTTGGGACAGGCATGGCTACACCTTC. Protein product: CASSWDRHGYTF.

The rearrangement uses TRBV7-9 and TRBJ1-4, with D maybe TRBD1 (5 bases). The V and J ends lost 6 bases and 5 bases respectively, with 22 bases between them. This CDR3 has 17 residues. Looked up from germline, CDR1 is SEHNR and CDR2 is FQNEAQ (reference sequence). The CDR3 region is CASSHRYTGMENEKLFF. The CDR3 DNA sequence: TGTGCCAGCAGTCACAGATATACAGGAATGGAAAATGAAAAACTGTTTTTT. Drawing the rest from reference TRBV7-9 and TRBJ1-4, the complete variable domain is DTGVSQNPRHKITKRGQNVTFRCDPISEHNRLYWYRQTLGQGPEFLTYFQNEAQLEKSRLLSDRFSAERPKGSFSTLEIQRTEQGDSAMYLCASSHRYTGMENEKLFFGSGTQLSVL.

The chain is built from TRBV4-1 and TRBJ1-4; TRBD1 matches 7 bases. CDR3 length equals 18 residues. The V gene's germline CDR1 is MGHRA and CDR2 YSYEKL. With V trimmed by 1 base and J by 4 bases, 12 bases remained unmatched. The DNA for the CDR3 is TGCGCCAGCAGCCAAGCCGGGACAGATTCGTCCCGTAATGAAAAACTGTTTTTT. Translated: CASSQAGTDSSRNEKLFF.

The chain links TRBV6-5 to TRBJ1-1; the D is unclear. Per germline, CDR1 MNHEY and CDR2 SVGAGI. This CDR3 is 12 amino acids long. V dropped 2 bases and J dropped 10 bases, with 11 bases sitting between them. The CDR3 region is CASSYRREAAFF. The CDR3, as DNA: TGTGCCAGCAGTTACAGGAGGGAAGCAGCTTTCTTT.

The V and J genes are TRBV9 and TRBJ1-2; the match to TRBD1 covers 10 bases. The CDR3 consists of 18 residues. Looked up from germline, CDR1 is SGDLS and CDR2 is YYNGEE. Trimming at V came to 3 bases and at J to 0 bases, leaving 11 bases not matched to a gene. CDR3 amino acids: CASSAATGGDPSNYGYTF. The CDR3 coding sequence is TGTGCCAGCAGCGCCGCGACAGGGGGCGACCCCTCTAACTATGGCTACACCTTC.

The chain recombines TRBV27 with TRBJ2-7; TRBD1 matches 11 bases. Trimming at V came to 7 bases and at J to 2 bases, leaving 13 bases not matched to a gene. In germline, CDR1 is MNHEY, CDR2 SMNVEV (reference sequence). The CDR3 sequence is 17 residues long. CDR3 sequence: CASIRNGGTGGPYEQYF. In DNA form, the CDR3 reads TGTGCCAGCATCCGTAACGGGGGGACAGGGGGGCCCTACGAGCAGTACTTC.